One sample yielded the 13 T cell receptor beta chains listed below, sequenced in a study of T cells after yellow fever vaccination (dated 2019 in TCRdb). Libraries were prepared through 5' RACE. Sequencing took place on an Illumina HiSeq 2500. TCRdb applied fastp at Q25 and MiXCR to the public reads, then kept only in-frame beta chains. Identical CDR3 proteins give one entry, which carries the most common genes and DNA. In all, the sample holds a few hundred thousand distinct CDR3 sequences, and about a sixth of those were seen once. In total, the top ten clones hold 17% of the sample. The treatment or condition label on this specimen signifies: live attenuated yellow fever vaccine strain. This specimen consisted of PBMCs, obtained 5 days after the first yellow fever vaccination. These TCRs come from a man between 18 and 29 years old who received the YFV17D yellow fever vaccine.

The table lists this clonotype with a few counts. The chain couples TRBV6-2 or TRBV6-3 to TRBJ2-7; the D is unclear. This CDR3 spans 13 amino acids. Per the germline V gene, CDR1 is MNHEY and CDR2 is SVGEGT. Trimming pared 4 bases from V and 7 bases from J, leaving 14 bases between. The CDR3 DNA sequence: TGTGCCAGCAGTTCGAGCGTGGTTTTAGAGCAGTACGTC. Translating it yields CASSSSVVLEQYV.

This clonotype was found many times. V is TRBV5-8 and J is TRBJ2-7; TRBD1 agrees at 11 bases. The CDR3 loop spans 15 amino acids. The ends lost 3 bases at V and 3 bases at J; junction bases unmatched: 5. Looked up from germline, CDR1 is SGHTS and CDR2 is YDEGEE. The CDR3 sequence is CASSSRDRGVYEQYV. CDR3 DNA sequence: TGTGCCAGCAGCTCCCGGGACAGGGGGGTCTACGAGCAGTACGTC.

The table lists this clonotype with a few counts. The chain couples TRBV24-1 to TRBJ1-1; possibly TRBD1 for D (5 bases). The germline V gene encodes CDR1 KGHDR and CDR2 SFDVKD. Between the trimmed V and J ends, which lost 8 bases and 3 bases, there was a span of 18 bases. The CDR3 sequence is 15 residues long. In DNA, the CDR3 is TGTGCCACCACCGGGGCCGCGGTAAGTCACACTGAAGCTTTCTTT. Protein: CATTGAAVSHTEAFF.

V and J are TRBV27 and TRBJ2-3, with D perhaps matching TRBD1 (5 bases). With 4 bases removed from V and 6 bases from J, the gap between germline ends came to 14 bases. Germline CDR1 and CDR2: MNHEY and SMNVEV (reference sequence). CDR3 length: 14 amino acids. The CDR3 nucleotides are TGTGCCAGCAGTTATAGGACACTCCCCGATACGCAGTATTTT. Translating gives CASSYRTLPDTQYF.

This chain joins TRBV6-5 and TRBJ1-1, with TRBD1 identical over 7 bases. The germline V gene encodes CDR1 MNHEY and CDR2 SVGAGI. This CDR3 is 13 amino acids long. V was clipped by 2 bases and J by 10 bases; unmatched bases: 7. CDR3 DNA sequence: TGTGCCAGCAGTTACCCCGGGACAGACAGAGCTTTCTTT. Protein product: CASSYPGTDRAFF.

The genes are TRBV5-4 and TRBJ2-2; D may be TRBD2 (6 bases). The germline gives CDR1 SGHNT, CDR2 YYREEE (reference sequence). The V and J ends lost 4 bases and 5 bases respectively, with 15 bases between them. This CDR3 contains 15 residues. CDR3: CASSGRDLGTGELFF. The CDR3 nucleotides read TGTGCCAGCAGCGGAAGGGACTTGGGGACCGGGGAGCTGTTTTTT.

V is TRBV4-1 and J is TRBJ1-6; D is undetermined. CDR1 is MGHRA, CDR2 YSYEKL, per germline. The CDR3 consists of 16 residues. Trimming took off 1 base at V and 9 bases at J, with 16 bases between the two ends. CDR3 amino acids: CASSQGLAVRGSPLHF. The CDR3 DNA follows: TGCGCCAGCAGCCAAGGGCTGGCGGTGCGGGGTTCACCCCTCCACTTT.

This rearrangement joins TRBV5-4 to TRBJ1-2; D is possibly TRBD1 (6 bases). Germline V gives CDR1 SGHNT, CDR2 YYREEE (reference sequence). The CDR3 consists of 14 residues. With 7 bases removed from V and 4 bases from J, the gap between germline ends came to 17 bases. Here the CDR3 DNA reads TGTGCCAGCCGGCTTGGAGGACAGATCTATGGCTACACCTTC. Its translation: CASRLGGQIYGYTF.

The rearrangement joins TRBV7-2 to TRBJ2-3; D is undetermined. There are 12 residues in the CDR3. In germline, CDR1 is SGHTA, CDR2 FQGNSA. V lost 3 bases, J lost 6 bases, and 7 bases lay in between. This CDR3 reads CASSFSEDTQYF. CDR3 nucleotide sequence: TGTGCCAGCAGCTTCTCAGAGGATACGCAGTATTTT.

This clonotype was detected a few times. CDR3 sequence reads: CASRAPGQGAGEQFF. Here the CDR3 DNA reads TGTGCCAGCAGGGCCCCCGGACAGGGGGCTGGTGAGCAGTTCTTC. The chain recombines TRBV7-9 with TRBJ2-1; 11 positions match TRBD1. CDR1 and CDR2 from the germline V gene are SEHNR and FQNEAQ (reference sequence). V shed 6 bases and J 9 bases; nucleotides not matched to a gene: 10. The CDR3 has 15 residues.

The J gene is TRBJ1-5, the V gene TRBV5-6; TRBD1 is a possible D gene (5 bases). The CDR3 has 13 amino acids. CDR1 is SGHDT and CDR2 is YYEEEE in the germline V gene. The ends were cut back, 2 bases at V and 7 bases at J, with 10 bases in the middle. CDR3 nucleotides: TGTGCCAGCAGCTTTGGGACTCAACAGCCCCAGCATTTT. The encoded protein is CASSFGTQQPQHF.

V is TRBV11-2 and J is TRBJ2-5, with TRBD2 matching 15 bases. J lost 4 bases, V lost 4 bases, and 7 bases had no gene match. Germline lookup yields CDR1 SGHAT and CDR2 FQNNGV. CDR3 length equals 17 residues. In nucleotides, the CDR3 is TGTGCCAGCAGCTCTGGACTAGCGGGGGGGCCTGGAGAGACCCAGTACTTC. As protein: CASSSGLAGGPGETQYF.

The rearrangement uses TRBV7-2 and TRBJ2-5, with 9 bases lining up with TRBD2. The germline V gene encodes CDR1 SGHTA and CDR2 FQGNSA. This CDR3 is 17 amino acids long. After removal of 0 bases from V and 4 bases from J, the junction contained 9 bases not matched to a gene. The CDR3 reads CASSLAPWRGGGETQYF. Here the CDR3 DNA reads TGTGCCAGCAGCTTAGCGCCTTGGCGGGGGGGCGGAGAGACCCAGTACTTC.